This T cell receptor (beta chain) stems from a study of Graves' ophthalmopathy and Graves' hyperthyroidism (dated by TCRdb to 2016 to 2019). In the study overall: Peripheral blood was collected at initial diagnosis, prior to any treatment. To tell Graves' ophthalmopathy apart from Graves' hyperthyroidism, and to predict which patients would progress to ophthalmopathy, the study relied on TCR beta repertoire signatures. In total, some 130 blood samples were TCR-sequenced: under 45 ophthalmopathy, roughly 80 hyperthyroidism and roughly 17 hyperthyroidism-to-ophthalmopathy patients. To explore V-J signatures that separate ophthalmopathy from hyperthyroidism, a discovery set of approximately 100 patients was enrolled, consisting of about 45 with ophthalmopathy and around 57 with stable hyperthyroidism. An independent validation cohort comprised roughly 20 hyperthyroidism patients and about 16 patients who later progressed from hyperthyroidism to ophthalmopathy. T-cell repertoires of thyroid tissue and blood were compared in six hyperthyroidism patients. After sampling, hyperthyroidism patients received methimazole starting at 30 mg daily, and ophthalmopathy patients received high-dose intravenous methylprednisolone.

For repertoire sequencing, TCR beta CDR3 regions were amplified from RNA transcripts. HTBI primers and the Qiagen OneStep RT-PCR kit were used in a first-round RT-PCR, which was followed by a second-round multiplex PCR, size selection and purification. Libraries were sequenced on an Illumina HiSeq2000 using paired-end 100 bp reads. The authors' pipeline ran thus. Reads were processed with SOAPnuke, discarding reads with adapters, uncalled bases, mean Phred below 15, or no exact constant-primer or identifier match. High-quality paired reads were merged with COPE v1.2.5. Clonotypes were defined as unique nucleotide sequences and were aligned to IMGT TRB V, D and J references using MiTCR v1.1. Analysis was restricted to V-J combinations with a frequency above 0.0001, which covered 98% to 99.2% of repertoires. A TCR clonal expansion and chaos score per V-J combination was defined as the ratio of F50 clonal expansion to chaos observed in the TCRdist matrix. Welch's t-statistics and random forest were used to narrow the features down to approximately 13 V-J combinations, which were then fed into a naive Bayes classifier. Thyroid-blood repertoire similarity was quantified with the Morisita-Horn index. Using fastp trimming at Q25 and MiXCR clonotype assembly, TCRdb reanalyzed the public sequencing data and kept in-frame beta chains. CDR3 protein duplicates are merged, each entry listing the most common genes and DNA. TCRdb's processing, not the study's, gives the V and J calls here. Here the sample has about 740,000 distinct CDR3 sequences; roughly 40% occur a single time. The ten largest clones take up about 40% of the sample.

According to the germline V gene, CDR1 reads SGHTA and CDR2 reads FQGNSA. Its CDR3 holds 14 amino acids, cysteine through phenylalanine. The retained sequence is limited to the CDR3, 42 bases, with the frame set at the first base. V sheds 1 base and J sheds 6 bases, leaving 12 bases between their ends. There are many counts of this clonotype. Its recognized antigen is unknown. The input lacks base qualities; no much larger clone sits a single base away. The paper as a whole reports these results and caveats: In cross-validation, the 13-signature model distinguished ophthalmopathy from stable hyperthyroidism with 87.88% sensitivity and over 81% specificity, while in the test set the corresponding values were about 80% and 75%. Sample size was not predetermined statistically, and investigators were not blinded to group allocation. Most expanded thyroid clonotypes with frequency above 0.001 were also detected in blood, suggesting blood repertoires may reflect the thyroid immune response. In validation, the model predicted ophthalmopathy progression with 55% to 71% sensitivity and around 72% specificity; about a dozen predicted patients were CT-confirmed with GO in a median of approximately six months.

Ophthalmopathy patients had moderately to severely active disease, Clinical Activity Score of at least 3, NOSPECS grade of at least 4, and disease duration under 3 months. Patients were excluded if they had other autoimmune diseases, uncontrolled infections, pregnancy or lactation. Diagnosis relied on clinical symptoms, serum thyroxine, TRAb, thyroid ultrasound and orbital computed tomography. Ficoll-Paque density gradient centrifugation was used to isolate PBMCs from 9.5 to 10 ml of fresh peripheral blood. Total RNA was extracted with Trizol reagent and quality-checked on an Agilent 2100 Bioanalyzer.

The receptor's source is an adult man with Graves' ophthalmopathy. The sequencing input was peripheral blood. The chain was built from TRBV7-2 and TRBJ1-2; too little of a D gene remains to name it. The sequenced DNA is TGTGCCAGCAGCTTAGGGCCGGGAAACGATGGCTACACCTTC. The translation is CASSLGPGNDGYTF.